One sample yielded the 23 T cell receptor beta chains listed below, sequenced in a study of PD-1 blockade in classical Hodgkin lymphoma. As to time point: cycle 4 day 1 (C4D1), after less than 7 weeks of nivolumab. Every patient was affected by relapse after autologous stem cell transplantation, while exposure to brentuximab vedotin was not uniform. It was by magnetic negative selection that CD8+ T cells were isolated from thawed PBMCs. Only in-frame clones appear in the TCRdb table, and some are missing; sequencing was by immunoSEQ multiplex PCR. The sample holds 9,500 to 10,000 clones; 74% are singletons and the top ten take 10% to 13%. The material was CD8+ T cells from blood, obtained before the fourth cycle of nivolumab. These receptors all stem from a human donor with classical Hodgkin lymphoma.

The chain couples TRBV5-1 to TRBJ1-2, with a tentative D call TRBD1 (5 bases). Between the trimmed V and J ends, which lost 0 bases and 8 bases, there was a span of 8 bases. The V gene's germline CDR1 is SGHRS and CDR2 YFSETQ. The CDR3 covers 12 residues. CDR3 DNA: TGCGCCAGCAGCTTGGGGGGACGCGGCTACACCTTC. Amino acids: CASSLGGRGYTF.

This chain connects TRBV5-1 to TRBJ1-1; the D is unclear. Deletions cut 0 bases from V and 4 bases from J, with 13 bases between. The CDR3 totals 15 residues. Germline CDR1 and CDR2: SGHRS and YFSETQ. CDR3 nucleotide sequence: TGCGCCAGCAGCTTGGGGGCAGAGTGGGTCACTGAAGCTTTCTTT. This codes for CASSLGAEWVTEAFF.

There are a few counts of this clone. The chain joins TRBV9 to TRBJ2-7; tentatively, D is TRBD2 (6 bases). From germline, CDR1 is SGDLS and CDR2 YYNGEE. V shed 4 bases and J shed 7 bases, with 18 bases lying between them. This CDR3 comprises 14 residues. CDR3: CASSPGTFSGEQYF. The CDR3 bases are TGTGCCAGCAGCCCCGGGACTTTCTCGGGGGAGCAGTACTTC.

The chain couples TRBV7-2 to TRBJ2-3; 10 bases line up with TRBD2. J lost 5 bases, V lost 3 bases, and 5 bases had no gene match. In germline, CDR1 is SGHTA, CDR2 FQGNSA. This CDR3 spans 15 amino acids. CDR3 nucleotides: TGTGCCAGCAGCTTGAGCGGGGGGGCCCAAGATACGCAGTATTTT. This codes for CASSLSGGAQDTQYF.

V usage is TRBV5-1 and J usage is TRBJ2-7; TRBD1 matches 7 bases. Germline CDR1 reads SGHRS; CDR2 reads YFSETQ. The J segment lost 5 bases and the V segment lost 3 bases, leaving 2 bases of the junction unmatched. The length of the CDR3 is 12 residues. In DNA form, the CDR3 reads TGCGCCAGCAGCTGGGGGACAGACGAGCAGTACTTC. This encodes CASSWGTDEQYF. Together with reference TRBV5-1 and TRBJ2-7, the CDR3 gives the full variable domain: KAGVTQTPRYLIKTRGQQVTLSCSPISGHRSVSWYQQTPGQGLQFLFEYFSETQRNKGNFPGRFSGRQFSNSRSEMNVSTLELGDSALYLCASSWGTDEQYFGPGTRLTVT.

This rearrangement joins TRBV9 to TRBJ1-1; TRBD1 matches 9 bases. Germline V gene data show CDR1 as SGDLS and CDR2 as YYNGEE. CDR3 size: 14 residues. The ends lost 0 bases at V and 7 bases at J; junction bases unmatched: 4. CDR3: CASSVGTGVVEAFF. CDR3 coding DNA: TGTGCCAGCAGCGTAGGGACAGGGGTCGTTGAAGCTTTCTTT.

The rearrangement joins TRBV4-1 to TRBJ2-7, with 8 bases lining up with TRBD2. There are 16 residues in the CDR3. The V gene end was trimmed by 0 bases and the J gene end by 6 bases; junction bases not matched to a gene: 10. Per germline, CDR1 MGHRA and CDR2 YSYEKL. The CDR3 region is CASSQEGIAGKAEQYF. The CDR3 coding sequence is TGCGCCAGCAGCCAAGAGGGTATAGCGGGGAAAGCCGAGCAGTACTTC.

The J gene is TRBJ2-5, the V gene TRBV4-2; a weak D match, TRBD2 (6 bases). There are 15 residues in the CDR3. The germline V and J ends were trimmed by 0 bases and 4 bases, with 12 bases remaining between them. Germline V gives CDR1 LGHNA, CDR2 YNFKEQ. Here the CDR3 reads CASSQDGGSGETQYF. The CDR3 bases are TGTGCCAGCAGCCAAGATGGGGGGAGTGGAGAGACCCAGTACTTC.

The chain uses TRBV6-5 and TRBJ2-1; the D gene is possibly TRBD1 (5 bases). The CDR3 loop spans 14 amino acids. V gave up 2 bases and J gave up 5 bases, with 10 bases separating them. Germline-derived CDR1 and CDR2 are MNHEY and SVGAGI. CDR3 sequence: CASSYRGRNNEQFF. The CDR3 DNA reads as TGTGCCAGCAGTTACAGGGGAAGGAACAATGAGCAGTTCTTC.

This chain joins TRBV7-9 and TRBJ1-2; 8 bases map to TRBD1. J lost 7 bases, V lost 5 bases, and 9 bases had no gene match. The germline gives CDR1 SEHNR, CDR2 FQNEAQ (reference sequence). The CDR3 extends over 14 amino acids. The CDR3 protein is CASSRTTGGSGYTF. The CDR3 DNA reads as TGTGCCAGCAGCCGTACTACAGGGGGAAGTGGCTACACCTTC. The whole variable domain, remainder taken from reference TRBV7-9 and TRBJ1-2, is DTGVSQNPRHKITKRGQNVTFRCDPISEHNRLYWYRQTLGQGPEFLTYFQNEAQLEKSRLLSDRFSAERPKGSFSTLEIQRTEQGDSAMYLCASSRTTGGSGYTFGSGTRLTVV.

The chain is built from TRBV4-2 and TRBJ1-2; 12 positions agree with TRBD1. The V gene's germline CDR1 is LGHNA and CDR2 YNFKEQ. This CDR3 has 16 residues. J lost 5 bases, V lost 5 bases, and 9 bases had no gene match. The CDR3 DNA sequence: TGTGCCAGCAGCTTGGTAGGGACAGGGGGCTTGTATGGCTACACCTTC. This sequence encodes CASSLVGTGGLYGYTF.

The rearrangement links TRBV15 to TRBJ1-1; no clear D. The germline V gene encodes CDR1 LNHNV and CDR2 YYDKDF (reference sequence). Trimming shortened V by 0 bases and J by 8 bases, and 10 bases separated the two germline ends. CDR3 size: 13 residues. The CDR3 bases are TGTGCCACCAGCAGAGAGGATGGCAAGGAAGCTTTCTTT. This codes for CATSREDGKEAFF.

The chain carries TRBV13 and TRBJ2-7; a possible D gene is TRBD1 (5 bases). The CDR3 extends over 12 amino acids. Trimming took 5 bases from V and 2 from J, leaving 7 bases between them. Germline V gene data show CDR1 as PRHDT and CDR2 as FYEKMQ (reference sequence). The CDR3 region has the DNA TGTGCCAGCAGCCTGACAGCCTACGAGCAGTACTTC. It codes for CASSLTAYEQYF.

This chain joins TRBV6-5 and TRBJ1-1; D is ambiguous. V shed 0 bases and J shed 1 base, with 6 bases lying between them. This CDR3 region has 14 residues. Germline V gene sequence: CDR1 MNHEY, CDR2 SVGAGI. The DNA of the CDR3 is TGTGCCAGCAGTTACTCGAATGCGAACACTGAAGCTTTCTTT. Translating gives CASSYSNANTEAFF.

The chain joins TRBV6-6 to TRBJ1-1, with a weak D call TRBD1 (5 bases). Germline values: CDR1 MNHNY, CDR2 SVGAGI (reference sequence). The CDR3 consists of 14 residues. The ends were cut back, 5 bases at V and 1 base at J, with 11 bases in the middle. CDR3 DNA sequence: TGTGCCAGCAGTGGTTCCGGGGGGAACACTGAAGCTTTCTTT. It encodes CASSGSGGNTEAFF.

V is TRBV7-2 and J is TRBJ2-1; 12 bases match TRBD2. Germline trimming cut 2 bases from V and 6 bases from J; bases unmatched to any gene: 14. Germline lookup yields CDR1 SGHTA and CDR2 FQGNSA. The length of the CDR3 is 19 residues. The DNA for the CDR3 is TGTGCCAGCAGCTTAAGGGGTGGCGACGGACTAGCGGGGCGCAATGAGCAGTTCTTC. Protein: CASSLRGGDGLAGRNEQFF.

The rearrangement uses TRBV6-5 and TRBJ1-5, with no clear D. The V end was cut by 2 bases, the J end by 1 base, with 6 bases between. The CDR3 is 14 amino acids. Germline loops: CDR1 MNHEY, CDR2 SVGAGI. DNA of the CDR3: TGTGCCAGCAGTTACGGAGGAAGCAATCAGCCCCAGCATTTT. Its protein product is CASSYGGSNQPQHF.

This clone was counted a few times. Here the CDR3 DNA reads TGTGCCAGCAGTCTCGCCGGGACAGGAAGCTCCTACGAGCAGTACTTC. Protein product: CASSLAGTGSSYEQYF. This chain uses TRBV2 with TRBJ2-7; 8 bases map to TRBD1. Germline V gene lookup returns CDR1 SNHLY and CDR2 FYNNEI. The CDR3 totals 16 residues. V dropped 5 bases and J dropped 0; count of bases not matched to a gene: 9.

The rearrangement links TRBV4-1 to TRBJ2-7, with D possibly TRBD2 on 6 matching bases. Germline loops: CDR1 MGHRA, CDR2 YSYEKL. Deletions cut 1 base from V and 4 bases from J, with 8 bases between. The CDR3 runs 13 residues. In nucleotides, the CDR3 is TGCGCCAGCAGCCAAGGTGGGAGGTACGAGCAGTACTTC. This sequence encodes CASSQGGRYEQYF.

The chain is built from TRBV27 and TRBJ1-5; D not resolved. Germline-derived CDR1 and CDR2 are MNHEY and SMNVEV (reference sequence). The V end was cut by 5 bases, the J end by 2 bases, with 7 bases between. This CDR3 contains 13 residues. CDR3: CASSVTGNQPQHF. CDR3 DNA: TGTGCCAGCAGTGTTACAGGCAATCAGCCCCAGCATTTT.

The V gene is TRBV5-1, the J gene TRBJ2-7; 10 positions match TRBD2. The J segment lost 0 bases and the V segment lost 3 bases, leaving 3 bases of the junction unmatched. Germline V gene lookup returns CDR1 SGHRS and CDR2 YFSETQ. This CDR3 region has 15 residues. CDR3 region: CASSSWTSGSYEQYF. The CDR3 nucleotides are TGCGCCAGCAGCTCGTGGACTAGCGGCTCCTACGAGCAGTACTTC.

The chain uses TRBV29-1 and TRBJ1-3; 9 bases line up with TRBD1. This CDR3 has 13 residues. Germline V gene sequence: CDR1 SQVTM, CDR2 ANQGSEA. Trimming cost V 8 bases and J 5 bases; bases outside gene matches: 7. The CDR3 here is CSPYTGGRNTIYF. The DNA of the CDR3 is TGCAGCCCTTACACAGGGGGCAGAAACACCATATATTTT.

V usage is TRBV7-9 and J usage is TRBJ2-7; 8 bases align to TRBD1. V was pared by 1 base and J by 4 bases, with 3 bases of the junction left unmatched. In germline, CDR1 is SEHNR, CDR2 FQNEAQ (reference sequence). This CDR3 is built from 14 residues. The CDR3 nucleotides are TGTGCCAGCAGCTTAGACAGGGGGGTTTACGAGCAGTACTTC. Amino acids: CASSLDRGVYEQYF.